This record looks at one T cell receptor beta chain sequence and its context. This record belongs to a study of T cell changes during pregnancy in multiple sclerosis. CDR1 SGDLS and CDR2 YYNGEE come from the germline V gene. This CDR3 contains 17 residues. The ends were cut back, 4 bases at V and 2 bases at J, with 22 bases in the middle. TCRdb's table, derived via immunoSEQ multiplex PCR, lists solely in-frame clones and lacks some. The sample lists more than 35,000 clones; approximately 90% were seen once. The chain recombines TRBV9 with TRBJ2-7, with D possibly being TRBD1 (6 bases). The sequence was obtained from a female donor in good health, enrolled as a control in a pregnancy study. The material was CD8+ T cells from peripheral blood mononuclear cells, obtained after pregnancy. As DNA, the CDR3 is TGTGCCAGCAGCCCGCGGGCAGGGGAAGGTCGGCCCTACGAGCAGTACTTC. Amino acid sequence: CASSPRAGEGRPYEQYF.